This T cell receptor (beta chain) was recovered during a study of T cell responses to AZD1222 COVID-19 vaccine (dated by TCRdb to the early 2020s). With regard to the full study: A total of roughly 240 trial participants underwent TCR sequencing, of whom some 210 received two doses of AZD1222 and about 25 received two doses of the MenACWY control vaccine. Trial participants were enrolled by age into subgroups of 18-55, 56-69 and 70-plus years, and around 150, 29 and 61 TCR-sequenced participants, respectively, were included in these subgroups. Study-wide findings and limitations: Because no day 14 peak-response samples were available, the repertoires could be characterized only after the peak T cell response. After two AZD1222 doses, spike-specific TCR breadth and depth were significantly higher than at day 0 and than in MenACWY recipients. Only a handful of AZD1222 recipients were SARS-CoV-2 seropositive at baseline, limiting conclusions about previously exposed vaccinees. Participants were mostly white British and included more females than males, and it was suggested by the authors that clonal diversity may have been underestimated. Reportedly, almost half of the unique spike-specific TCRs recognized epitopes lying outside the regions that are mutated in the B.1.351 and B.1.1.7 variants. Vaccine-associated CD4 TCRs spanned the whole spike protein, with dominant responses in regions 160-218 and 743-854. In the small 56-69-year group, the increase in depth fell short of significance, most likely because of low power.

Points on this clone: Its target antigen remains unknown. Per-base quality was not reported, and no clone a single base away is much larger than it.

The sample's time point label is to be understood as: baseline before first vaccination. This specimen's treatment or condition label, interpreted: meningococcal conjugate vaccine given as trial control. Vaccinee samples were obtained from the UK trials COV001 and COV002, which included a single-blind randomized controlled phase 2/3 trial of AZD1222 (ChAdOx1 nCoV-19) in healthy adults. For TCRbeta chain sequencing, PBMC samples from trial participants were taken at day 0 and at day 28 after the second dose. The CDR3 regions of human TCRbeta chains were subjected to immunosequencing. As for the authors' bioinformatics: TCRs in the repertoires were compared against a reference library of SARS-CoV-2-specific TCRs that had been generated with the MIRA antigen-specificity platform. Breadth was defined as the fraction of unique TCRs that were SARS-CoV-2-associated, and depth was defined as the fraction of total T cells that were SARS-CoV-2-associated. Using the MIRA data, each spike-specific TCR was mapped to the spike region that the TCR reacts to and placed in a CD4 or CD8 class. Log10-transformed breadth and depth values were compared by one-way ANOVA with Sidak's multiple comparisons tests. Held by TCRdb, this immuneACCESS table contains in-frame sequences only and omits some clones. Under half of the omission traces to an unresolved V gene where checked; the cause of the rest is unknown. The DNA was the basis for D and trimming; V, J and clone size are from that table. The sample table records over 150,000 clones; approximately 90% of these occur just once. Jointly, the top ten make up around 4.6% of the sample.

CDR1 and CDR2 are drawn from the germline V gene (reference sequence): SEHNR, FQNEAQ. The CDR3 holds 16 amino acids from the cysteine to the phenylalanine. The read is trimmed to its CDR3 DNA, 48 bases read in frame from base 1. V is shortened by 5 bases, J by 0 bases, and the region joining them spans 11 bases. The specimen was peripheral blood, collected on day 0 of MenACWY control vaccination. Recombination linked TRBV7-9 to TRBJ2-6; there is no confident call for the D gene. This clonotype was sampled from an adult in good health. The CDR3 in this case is CASSLYSPSGANVLTF. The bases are TGTGCCAGCAGCCTGTACTCGCCCTCTGGGGCCAACGTCCTGACTTTC.